The present entry profiles one T cell receptor (beta chain) with its context. The target antigen is unknown. Preparation of the TCRbeta library used unique molecular identifiers. TCRdb used MiXCR to reprocess the PCR reads, holding one entry per CDR3 protein. The table lists around 450,000 distinct CDR3 sequences, roughly a tenth of them singletons. This entry belongs to a study of T-cell reconstitution after alpha-beta-depleted transplantation in children. Germline CDR1 reads SGHTA; CDR2 reads FQGNSA. The junction had 4 bases not matched to a gene; V was cut back by 4 bases and J by 4 bases. CDR3 length equals 15 residues. General observations from the study: Newly produced T cells mostly provided counts and TCRbeta diversity after one year, as hyperexpanded clones declined.

The sequence came from a child under 10 years old with inherited bone marrow failure, due to receive a stem cell transplant. The V gene is TRBV7-2, the J gene TRBJ1-6; 7 nucleotides line up with TRBD1. The material sequenced was PBMCs, taken before TCRalphabeta/CD19-depleted stem cell transplant. CDR3 coding DNA: TGTGCCAGCAGCTACGACAGGGCTTATAATTCACCCCTCCACTTT. This codes for CASSYDRAYNSPLHF. Variable domain in full (rest from reference TRBV7-2 and TRBJ1-6): GAGVSQSPSNKVTEKGKDVELRCDPISGHTALYWYRQSLGQGLEFLIYFQGNSAPDKSGLPSDRFSAERTGGSVSTLTIQRTQQEDSAVYLCASSYDRAYNSPLHFGNGTRLTVT.